Only one count was recorded for the clone carrying this TCR beta chain. Its antigen is still unknown. This record belongs to a study of Tregs in tolerant kidney transplant recipients. TCRdb's table, derived via immunoSEQ multiplex PCR, lists solely in-frame clones and lacks some. The sample includes 75,000 to 80,000 clones, more than 85% of them seen just once. CD4+CD25+CD127- Tregs, CD4+CD25- non-Tregs, CD4 and CD8 cells were sorted. CDR1 and CDR2 (germline): SEHNR, FQNEAQ (reference sequence). V lost 5 bases and J lost 12, with 19 bases in between. The CDR3 is 13 amino acids. Study conclusions and caveats: The most relevant donor-specific Treg TCRbeta repertoire apparently came from expansion with activated donor B cells. In tolerant patients, donor-specific Tregs outgrew total Tregs, suggesting antigen-driven expansion. Few patients were studied, so findings need validation in larger groups.

V is TRBV7-9 and J is TRBJ1-2; D not resolved. The source of this sequence is a human donor who received a combined kidney and bone marrow transplant. The sample here was Tregs from blood, taken before the transplant. Written as DNA, the CDR3 is TGTGCCAGCAGCCCAAAGTTTTCGTCTTGGGACACCTTC. The encoded protein is CASSPKFSSWDTF.